This TCR beta chain was retrieved from a study of T cell responses to AZD1222 COVID-19 vaccine. Remarks on this clone: Its target is unknown.

Findings and caveats of the study: There were repertoire samples only from the period after the peak T cell response. Across spike, vaccine-associated CD4 TCRs were found, dominant at 160-218 and 743-854.

The J segment lost 6 bases and the V segment lost 4 bases, leaving 8 bases of the junction unmatched. Germline CDR1 reads SGHTA; CDR2 reads FQGNSA. CDR3 size: 15 residues. Sequencing was performed with immunoSEQ multiplex PCR; in TCRdb, only in-frame clones are kept and a portion is missing. The table records around 130,000 clones, 90% of them present only once. The chain joins TRBV7-2 to TRBJ2-3; TRBD2 matches at 9 bases. The receptor was isolated from an adult who received the MenACWY meningococcal vaccine as a control. Material: peripheral blood, obtained 28 days after the second dose of the MenACWY control vaccine. DNA for the CDR3: TGTGCCAGCAGCTACCCGGGACTAGCCTCCGATACGCAGTATTTT. It yields the protein CASSYPGLASDTQYF.